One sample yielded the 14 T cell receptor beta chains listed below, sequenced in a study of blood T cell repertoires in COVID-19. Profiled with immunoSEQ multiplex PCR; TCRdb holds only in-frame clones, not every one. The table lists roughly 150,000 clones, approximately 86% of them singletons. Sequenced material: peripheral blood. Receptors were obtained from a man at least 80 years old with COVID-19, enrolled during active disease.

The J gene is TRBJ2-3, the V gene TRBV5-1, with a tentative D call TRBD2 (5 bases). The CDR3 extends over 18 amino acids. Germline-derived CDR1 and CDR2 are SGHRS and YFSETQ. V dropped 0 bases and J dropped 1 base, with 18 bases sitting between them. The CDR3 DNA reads TGCGCCAGCAGCTTGGGTAACGTTGCGACGCGGGGCACAGATACGCAGTATTTT. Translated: CASSLGNVATRGTDTQYF.

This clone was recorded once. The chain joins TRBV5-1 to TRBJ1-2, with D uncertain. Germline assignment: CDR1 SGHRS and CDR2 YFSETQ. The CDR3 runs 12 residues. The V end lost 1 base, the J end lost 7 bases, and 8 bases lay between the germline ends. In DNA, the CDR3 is TGCGCCAGCAGCTTGAGGCGCGGTGGCTACACCTTC. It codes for CASSLRRGGYTF.

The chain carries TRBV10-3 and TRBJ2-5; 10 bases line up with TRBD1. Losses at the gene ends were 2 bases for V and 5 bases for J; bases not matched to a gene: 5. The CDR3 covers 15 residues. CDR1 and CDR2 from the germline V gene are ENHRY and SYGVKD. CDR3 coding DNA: TGTGCCATCAGTGAGGCGGGACAGGGGTTCGAGACCCAGTACTTC. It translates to CAISEAGQGFETQYF.

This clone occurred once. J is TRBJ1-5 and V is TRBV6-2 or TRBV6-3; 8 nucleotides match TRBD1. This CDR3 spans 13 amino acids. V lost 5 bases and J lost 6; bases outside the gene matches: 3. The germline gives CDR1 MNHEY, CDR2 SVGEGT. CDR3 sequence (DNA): TGTGCCAGCAGTCCAGGGGGCGGTCAGCCCCAGCATTTT. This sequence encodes CASSPGGGQPQHF.

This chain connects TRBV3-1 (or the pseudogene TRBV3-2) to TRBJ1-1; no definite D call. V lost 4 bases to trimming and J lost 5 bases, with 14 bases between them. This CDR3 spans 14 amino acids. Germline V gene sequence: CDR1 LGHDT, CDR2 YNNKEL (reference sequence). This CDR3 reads CASSRPGFLTEAFF. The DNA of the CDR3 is TGTGCCAGCAGCCGTCCGGGTTTTTTGACTGAAGCTTTCTTT.

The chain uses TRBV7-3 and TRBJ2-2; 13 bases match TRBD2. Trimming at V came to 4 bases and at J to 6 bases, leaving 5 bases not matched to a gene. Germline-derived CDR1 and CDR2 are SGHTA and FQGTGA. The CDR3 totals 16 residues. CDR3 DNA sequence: TGTGCCAGCAGCTCACTAGCGGGGGGGCTCCCCGGGGAGCTGTTTTTT. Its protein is CASSSLAGGLPGELFF.

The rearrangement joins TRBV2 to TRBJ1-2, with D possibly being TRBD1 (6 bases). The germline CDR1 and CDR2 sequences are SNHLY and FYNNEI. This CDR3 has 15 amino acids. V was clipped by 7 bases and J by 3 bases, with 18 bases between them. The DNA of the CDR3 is TGTGCCAGCACTTTAGGGGCACGGACAGACTATGGCTACACCTTC. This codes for CASTLGARTDYGYTF.

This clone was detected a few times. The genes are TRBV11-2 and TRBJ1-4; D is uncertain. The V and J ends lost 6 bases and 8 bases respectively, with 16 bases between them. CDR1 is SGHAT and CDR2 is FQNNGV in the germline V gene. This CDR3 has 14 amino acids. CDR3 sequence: CASRSAGKREKLFF. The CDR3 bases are TGTGCCAGCAGGTCAGCGGGGAAGAGGGAAAAACTGTTTTTT.

CDR3 amino acids: CASSQELAGGNQETQYF. CDR3 bases: TGTGCCAGCAGCCAGGAACTAGCGGGGGGGAACCAAGAGACCCAGTACTTC. J is TRBJ2-5 and V is TRBV4-2, with 13 bases aligning to TRBD2. The V segment lost 3 bases and the J segment 0 bases; nucleotides outside the gene matches: 4. CDR1 and CDR2 (germline): LGHNA, YNFKEQ. The CDR3 loop spans 17 amino acids.

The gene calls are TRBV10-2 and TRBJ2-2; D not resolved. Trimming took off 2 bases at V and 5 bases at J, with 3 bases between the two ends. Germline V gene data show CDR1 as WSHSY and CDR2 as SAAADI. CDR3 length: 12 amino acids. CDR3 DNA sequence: TGCGCCAGCAGTGAGATAACCGGGGAGCTGTTTTTT. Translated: CASSEITGELFF.

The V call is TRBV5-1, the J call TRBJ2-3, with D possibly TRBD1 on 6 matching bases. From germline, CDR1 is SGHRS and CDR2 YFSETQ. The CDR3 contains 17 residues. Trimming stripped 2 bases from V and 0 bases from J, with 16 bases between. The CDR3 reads CASSLGSQGSSTDTQYF. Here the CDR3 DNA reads TGCGCCAGCAGCTTAGGTTCCCAGGGGAGTAGCACAGATACGCAGTATTTT.

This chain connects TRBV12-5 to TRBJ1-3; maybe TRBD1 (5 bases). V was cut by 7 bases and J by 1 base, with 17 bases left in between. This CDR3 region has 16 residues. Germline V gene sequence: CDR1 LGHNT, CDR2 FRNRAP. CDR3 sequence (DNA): TGTGCTAGTGAGGACTACCCAGGGAAGTCTGGAAACACCATATATTTT. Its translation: CASEDYPGKSGNTIYF.

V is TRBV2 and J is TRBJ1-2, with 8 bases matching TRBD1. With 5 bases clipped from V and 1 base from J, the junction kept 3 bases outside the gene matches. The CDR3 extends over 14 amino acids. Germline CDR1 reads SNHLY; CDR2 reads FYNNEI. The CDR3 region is CASSRTGSNYGYTF. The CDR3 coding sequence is TGTGCCAGCAGTAGGACAGGGAGTAACTATGGCTACACCTTC.

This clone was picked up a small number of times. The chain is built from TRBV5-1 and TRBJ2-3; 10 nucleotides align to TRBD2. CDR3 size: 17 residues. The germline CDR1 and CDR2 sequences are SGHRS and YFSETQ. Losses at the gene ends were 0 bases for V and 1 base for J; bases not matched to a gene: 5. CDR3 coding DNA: TGCGCCAGCAGCTTGGCTTCCCTAGCGGGGGGCACAGATACGCAGTATTTT. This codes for CASSLASLAGGTDTQYF.